This TCR beta chain was sequenced in a study of cytomegalovirus exposure and HLA in healthy donors. Overall study findings and caveats: An assumption of roughly uniform sequencing depth across donors underlay the presence/absence analyses. Whilst most TCR sequences proved rare, a subset of public TCRs occurred across many donors. As a later analysis revealed, the rate of TCR association differed by HLA locus, with DRB1 most and HLA-C fewest. The study had only CMV serostatus as immune exposure information.

Researchers ran the PCR with 60 Vbeta and 13 Jbeta primers. The assay was immunoSEQ multiplex PCR, and TCRdb's table has in-frame clones only and misses some. Among some 210,000 clones listed, 87% were seen once. Notes on this clone: Its antigen is still unknown.

The CDR3 contains 14 residues. Germline V gene data show CDR1 as LNHDA and CDR2 as SQIVND (reference sequence). V was clipped by 9 bases and J by 3 bases; unmatched bases: 9. The chain couples TRBV19 to TRBJ1-2; TRBD1 aligns across 8 bases. The sample taken for sequencing was PBMCs. This clonotype was sampled from a young man in good health and CMV-seronegative. The CDR3 DNA follows: TGTGCCAGCGCCAGGGGGCCCGGGCACTATGGCTACACCTTC. Translating gives CASARGPGHYGYTF.